This passage covers 31 T cell receptor beta chains from one sample sequenced in a study of cytomegalovirus exposure and HLA in healthy donors. PCR amplification relied on 60 Vbeta primers (plus 13 Jbeta primers). The method was immunoSEQ multiplex PCR; TCRdb's version includes in-frame clones alone and lacks a portion of them. The sample has under 150,000 clones, nearly 80% seen once. The sample was PBMCs. The receptors here all came from a woman under 40 in good health and CMV-seronegative.

A single count supports this clone. The chain couples TRBV6-1 to TRBJ1-2; D gene uncertain. The CDR3 covers 14 residues. Germline V gives CDR1 MNHNS, CDR2 SASEGT. The V gene lost 7 bases and the J gene lost 0 bases, with 12 bases spanning the gap. CDR3 region: CASTEIIANYGYTF. DNA for the CDR3: TGTGCCAGCACCGAGATAATAGCTAACTATGGCTACACCTTC.

J is TRBJ1-1 and V is TRBV19, with 10 bases identical to TRBD1. The CDR3 loop spans 18 amino acids. The junction had 11 bases not matched to a gene; V was cut back by 1 base and J by 3 bases. Germline CDR1 is LNHDA and CDR2 is SQIVND (reference sequence). CDR3 in DNA: TGTGCCAGTAGTATAGCCCCGAGGGGGACAGGGGTATACACTGAAGCTTTCTTT. This gives the protein CASSIAPRGTGVYTEAFF.

J is TRBJ2-1 and V is TRBV10-2; 7 positions agree with TRBD2. In germline, CDR1 is WSHSY, CDR2 SAAADI. This CDR3 is built from 13 residues. The V segment lost 10 bases and the J segment 1 base; nucleotides outside the gene matches: 4. CDR3 DNA sequence: TGCGCCACCGGAGCGGGGTCCTACAATGAGCAGTTCTTC. The encoded protein is CATGAGSYNEQFF.

The chain carries TRBV10-3 and TRBJ1-2; no definite D call. The CDR3 length is 14 residues. Trimming took off 2 bases at V and 6 bases at J, with 13 bases between the two ends. Per germline, CDR1 ENHRY and CDR2 SYGVKD. As DNA, the CDR3 is TGTGCCATCAGTGAGACAGCCGTCCTTGATGGCTACACCTTC. It codes for CAISETAVLDGYTF.

This rearrangement joins TRBV19 to TRBJ1-5; TRBD1 agrees at 7 bases. Germline trimming cut 6 bases from V and 7 bases from J; bases unmatched to any gene: 9. This CDR3 spans 14 amino acids. Germline CDR1 is LNHDA and CDR2 is SQIVND (reference sequence). CDR3 sequence reads: CASRAGGGDQPQHF. The CDR3 coding sequence is TGTGCCAGTAGGGCAGGGGGTGGCGACCAGCCCCAGCATTTT.

This clone was counted a few times. The chain recombines TRBV5-5 with TRBJ1-4, with TRBD1 matching over 9 bases. Trimming took 3 bases from V and 8 from J; bases not matched to a gene: 11. The germline CDR1 and CDR2 sequences are SGHKS and YYEKEE (reference sequence). This CDR3 is built from 16 residues. Here the CDR3 DNA reads TGTGCCAGCAGCTCTCTGCAGGGGACAGGGATGGAAAAACTGTTTTTT. Translating gives CASSSLQGTGMEKLFF.

The J gene is TRBJ1-3, the V gene TRBV9, with 8 bases aligning to TRBD1. V gave up 4 bases and J gave up 8 bases; unmatched junction bases: 11. The CDR3 sequence is 15 residues long. Germline values: CDR1 SGDLS, CDR2 YYNGEE. The CDR3 region is CASSSRQGRVDTIYF. The CDR3 DNA reads as TGTGCCAGCAGCAGCCGACAGGGGAGGGTGGACACCATATATTTT.

V is TRBV19 and J is TRBJ1-2; D gene uncertain. CDR1 and CDR2 (germline): LNHDA, SQIVND (reference sequence). This CDR3 contains 13 residues. V lost 3 bases and J lost 4, with 9 bases in between. The CDR3 protein is CASSIEGAYGYTF. In nucleotides, the CDR3 is TGTGCCAGTAGTATCGAGGGTGCCTATGGCTACACCTTC.

This sequence joins TRBV6-5 and TRBJ1-2; D ambiguous. Germline V gives CDR1 MNHEY, CDR2 SVGAGI. The CDR3 length is 13 residues. V was cut by 2 bases and J by 7 bases, with 11 bases left in between. Here the CDR3 reads CASSYEQSSGYTF. In DNA form, the CDR3 reads TGTGCCAGCAGTTACGAGCAGTCTAGTGGCTACACCTTC.

This chain uses TRBV6-1 with TRBJ1-2; perhaps TRBD1 as D (6 bases). This CDR3 has 15 residues. The V end was cut by 6 bases, the J end by 2 bases, with 16 bases between. Germline loops: CDR1 MNHNS, CDR2 SASEGT. In nucleotides, the CDR3 is TGTGCCAGCAGGAACGCAGGGGCTTCCAACTATGGCTACACCTTC. Translated, it gives CASRNAGASNYGYTF.

The rearrangement links TRBV19 to TRBJ1-5; TRBD1 might be the D (5 bases). Trimming stripped 5 bases from V and 9 bases from J, with 11 bases between. The germline V gene encodes CDR1 LNHDA and CDR2 SQIVND (reference sequence). The CDR3 is 12 residues long. CDR3 in amino acids: CASSHSQGPQHF. The CDR3 DNA reads TGTGCCAGTAGTCATTCCCAGGGGCCCCAGCATTTT.

The chain combines TRBV5-5 with TRBJ2-7; TRBD1 is a possible D gene (6 bases). The V gene's germline CDR1 is SGHKS and CDR2 YYEKEE (reference sequence). There are 13 residues in the CDR3. V was pared by 4 bases and J by 3 bases, with 11 bases between. CDR3 in amino acids: CASSRQEGYEQYF. In DNA form, the CDR3 reads TGTGCCAGCAGCCGACAGGAAGGCTACGAGCAGTACTTC.

This clone was counted a few times. This chain joins TRBV30 and TRBJ1-1; D call uncertain. The CDR3 length is 14 residues. Looked up from germline, CDR1 is GTSNPN and CDR2 is SVGIG (reference sequence). Trimming took off 0 bases at V and 5 bases at J, with 13 bases between the two ends. CDR3 nucleotides: TGTGCCTGGAGTGTACGAGGCAGCGGGACTGAAGCTTTCTTT. Protein sequence: CAWSVRGSGTEAFF.

The genes are TRBV27 and TRBJ1-5; D might be TRBD1 (5 bases). V shed 8 bases and J shed 1 base, with 9 bases lying between them. The length of the CDR3 is 13 residues. Germline values: CDR1 MNHEY, CDR2 SMNVEV (reference sequence). Here the CDR3 DNA reads TGTGCCAGCGGGGGGTTGAGCAATCAGCCCCAGCATTTT. Translation gives CASGGLSNQPQHF.

The genes are TRBV19 and TRBJ1-5, with TRBD1 matching 8 bases. The CDR3 spans 15 residues. The germline CDR1 and CDR2 sequences are LNHDA and SQIVND (reference sequence). J gave up 5 bases and V 5 bases, and 8 bases lay outside the gene matches. Here the CDR3 DNA reads TGTGCCAGTAGTCCCGGGACAGGACTTTATCAGCCCCAGCATTTT. Translation: CASSPGTGLYQPQHF.

The rearrangement joins TRBV7-9 to TRBJ1-1, with D uncertain. The CDR3 covers 13 residues. The V gene's germline CDR1 is SEHNR and CDR2 FQNEAQ (reference sequence). V dropped 3 bases and J dropped 5 bases, with 10 bases sitting between them. The CDR3 DNA follows: TGTGCCAGCAGCTTCAACGGGGAAACTGAAGCTTTCTTT. Amino acid sequence: CASSFNGETEAFF.

The chain has TRBV7-2 and TRBJ1-1, with D hard to call. The CDR3 spans 14 residues. CDR1 is SGHTA, CDR2 FQGNSA, per germline. Deletions cut 2 bases from V and 2 bases from J, with 9 bases between. CDR3 amino acids: CASSLNGGNTEAFF. CDR3 nucleotide sequence: TGTGCCAGCAGCTTAAACGGCGGCAACACTGAAGCTTTCTTT.

V and J are TRBV2 and TRBJ1-1, with D possibly TRBD1 on 5 matching bases. The ends were cut back, 7 bases at V and 1 base at J, with 16 bases in the middle. CDR1 and CDR2 from the germline V gene are SNHLY and FYNNEI. This CDR3 has 15 amino acids. For the CDR3, the DNA is TGTGCCAGCATACCGGACAAAGCTACGAACACTGAAGCTTTCTTT. Translated: CASIPDKATNTEAFF.

The chain links TRBV7-8 to TRBJ1-1, with TRBD1 identical over 9 bases. With V trimmed by 5 bases and J by 0 bases, 7 bases remained unmatched. The CDR3 has 16 residues. Germline assignment: CDR1 SGHVS and CDR2 FQNEAQ. The chain's CDR3 is CASSRGTGTMNTEAFF. CDR3 sequence (DNA): TGTGCCAGCAGCCGGGGGACAGGGACCATGAACACTGAAGCTTTCTTT. The variable domain in full, with the rest retrieved from reference TRBV7-8 and TRBJ1-1, is GAGVSQSPRYKVAKRGQDVALRCDPISGHVSLFWYQQALGQGPEFLTYFQNEAQLDKSGLPSDRFFAERPEGSVSTLKIQRTQQEDSAVYLCASSRGTGTMNTEAFFGQGTRLTVV.

V is TRBV15 and J is TRBJ2-7; TRBD2 aligns across 9 bases. V lost 5 bases and J lost 2; bases outside the gene matches: 7. The CDR3 is 15 amino acids. Germline V CDR1 and CDR2: LNHNV, YYDKDF (reference sequence). CDR3 DNA: TGTGCCACCAGCGTACAGAGCGGGGGGACCTACGAGCAGTACTTC. Its protein product is CATSVQSGGTYEQYF.

This clone was picked up one time. This chain joins TRBV28 and TRBJ1-2, with no clear D. Germline lookup yields CDR1 MDHEN and CDR2 SYDVKM. The CDR3 sequence is 13 residues long. The V gene lost 6 bases and the J gene lost 8 bases, with 16 bases spanning the gap. Here the CDR3 DNA reads TGTGCCAGCAGAGCGGAGGTCCTGGGAGGCTACACCTTC. Its protein is CASRAEVLGGYTF.

The chain combines TRBV5-4 with TRBJ1-2; unclear D gene. Trimming cost V 6 bases and J 1 base, with 7 bases left between them. In germline, CDR1 is SGHNT, CDR2 YYREEE (reference sequence). The CDR3 runs 12 residues. CDR3 residues: CASTLNNYGYTF. The CDR3 bases are TGTGCCAGCACACTAAATAACTATGGCTACACCTTC.

This clone occurred a few times. The gene calls are TRBV5-1 and TRBJ2-2; tentative D call: TRBD2 (6 bases). Germline V CDR1 and CDR2: SGHRS, YFSETQ. The CDR3 has 15 amino acids. Deletions cut 4 bases from V and 4 bases from J, with 14 bases between. The CDR3 DNA is TGCGCCAGCAGCGGGACCGGGGGTACCACCGGGGAGCTGTTTTTT. Translated: CASSGTGGTTGELFF.

V usage is TRBV4-2 and J usage is TRBJ2-5, with 7 positions matching TRBD2. Trimming cost V 4 bases and J 2 bases; bases outside gene matches: 1. CDR3 size: 13 residues. Germline V CDR1 and CDR2: LGHNA, YNFKEQ. The CDR3 region has the DNA TGTGCCAGCAGCCCAGCGGGGCAAGAGACCCAGTACTTC. This gives the protein CASSPAGQETQYF.

This clone appeared once. This chain joins TRBV6-5 and TRBJ1-2; the D gene is possibly TRBD1 (5 bases). Per the germline V gene, CDR1 is MNHEY and CDR2 is SVGAGI. CDR3 length equals 15 residues. V was shortened by 0 bases and J by 3 bases, with 11 bases between the two germline ends. This CDR3 is CASSYSPGWDYGYTF. DNA of the CDR3: TGTGCCAGCAGTTACTCGCCAGGGTGGGACTATGGCTACACCTTC.

The chain is built from TRBV11-2 and TRBJ2-5; D is unclear. The CDR3 covers 16 residues. V was clipped by 2 bases and J by 2 bases, with 15 bases between them. CDR1 and CDR2 (germline): SGHAT, FQNNGV. CDR3 sequence reads: CASSLFGQPLQETQYF. CDR3 DNA: TGTGCCAGCAGCTTATTTGGGCAGCCCTTGCAAGAGACCCAGTACTTC.

The V and J genes are TRBV5-6 and TRBJ2-7; 9 nucleotides align to TRBD2. V shed 4 bases, J shed 0 bases, and the junction held 8 bases outside the gene matches. The CDR3 consists of 16 residues. Germline V gene sequence: CDR1 SGHDT, CDR2 YYEEEE. CDR3 in amino acids: CASSGGTAGGSYEQYF. The CDR3 DNA reads as TGTGCCAGCAGCGGGGGAACAGCGGGGGGCTCCTACGAGCAGTACTTC.

V usage is TRBV18 and J usage is TRBJ2-5; TRBD1 might be the D (5 bases). CDR3 length: 13 residues. CDR1 and CDR2 (germline): KGHSH, LQKENI. V lost 4 bases and J lost 1, with 7 bases in between. This CDR3 reads CASSQDIQETQYF. The CDR3, as DNA: TGTGCCAGCTCACAGGACATCCAAGAGACCCAGTACTTC.

This sequence joins TRBV9 and TRBJ2-3; D may be TRBD2 (5 bases). Per germline, CDR1 SGDLS and CDR2 YYNGEE. The CDR3 runs 17 residues. The V end lost 0 bases, the J end lost 4 bases, and 18 bases lay between the germline ends. The CDR3 here is CASSVDRPAAGADTQYF. Written as DNA, the CDR3 is TGTGCCAGCAGCGTAGATAGACCAGCGGCGGGCGCAGATACGCAGTATTTT. The whole variable domain, remainder taken from reference TRBV9 and TRBJ2-3, is DSGVTQTPKHLITATGQRVTLRCSPRSGDLSVYWYQQSLDQGLQFLIQYYNGEERAKGNILERFSAQQFPDLHSELNLSSLELGDSALYFCASSVDRPAAGADTQYFGPGTRLTVL.

V is TRBV5-1 and J is TRBJ2-7; 7 bases fit TRBD1. With V trimmed by 2 bases and J by 7 bases, 6 bases remained unmatched. The CDR3 sequence is 13 residues long. The germline gives CDR1 SGHRS, CDR2 YFSETQ. DNA of the CDR3: TGCGCCAGCAGCTTAGAAGGGGGCGGGGAGCAGTACTTC. This encodes CASSLEGGGEQYF.

This chain links TRBV2 with TRBJ2-1; TRBD2 agrees at 8 bases. Germline values: CDR1 SNHLY, CDR2 FYNNEI. The V gene end was trimmed by 6 bases and the J gene end by 8 bases; junction bases not matched to a gene: 6. The CDR3 spans 13 residues. The CDR3 sequence: CASSLSGVHEQFF. CDR3 DNA sequence: TGTGCCAGCAGCCTTAGCGGGGTCCATGAGCAGTTCTTC.